This T cell receptor beta chain is from a study of chemoradiotherapy in HPV16-positive cancers. Study context: Candidate HPV-specific clones and shared TCR motifs came from a couple of HPV16-positive patients.

Study conclusions and caveats: Functional assays defining HPV-specific T cells used only a couple of HPV16-positive patients. During treatment, candidate HPV-specific clones and E7-related motifs expanded in tumor.

Assay used: immunoSEQ multiplex PCR; TCRdb lists only in-frame clones, some missing. The sample has over 7,000 clones; over 75% are singletons. Repeated repertoire sampling spanned the course of chemoradiotherapy. This CDR3 spans 18 amino acids. Trimming pared 2 bases from V and 0 bases from J, leaving 14 bases between. CDR1 MNHNS and CDR2 SASEGT come from the germline V gene. Worth noting for this clone: Its antigen remains unknown.

The rearrangement links TRBV6-1 to TRBJ2-6, with D tentatively TRBD1 or TRBD2 (5 bases each). Sequencing was performed on tumor tissue, taken from a patient who underwent chemoradiotherapy. The receptor comes from a human donor with HPV-associated anogenital cancer. The CDR3 coding sequence is TGTGCCAGCAGTGAAATTGGGGGTTGGTCCTCTGGGGCCAACGTCCTGACTTTC. Protein sequence: CASSEIGGWSSGANVLTF.